A single sample is the source of the 20 T cell receptor beta chains below, sequenced in a study of T-cell memory formation after mild COVID-19. One entry per CDR3 protein, called by TCRdb with MiXCR from the 5' RACE reads. This sample carries roughly 150,000 distinct CDR3 sequences, around 25% of them seen once, and the ten largest clones take approximately 25%. The sample taken for sequencing was PBMCs or a T cell subset sorted from them (not recorded which). The receptors were sampled from an adult woman who had mild COVID-19 (a few samples of this study predate the infection). Cell type and time point are not known.

V gene TRBV9 combines with J gene TRBJ1-5, with unresolved D. Germline-derived CDR1 and CDR2 are SGDLS and YYNGEE. This CDR3 is built from 14 residues. The V and J ends lost 4 bases and 4 bases respectively, with 12 bases between them. In DNA, the CDR3 is TGTGCCAGCAGCCCTCAAGATGGGAATCAGCCCCAGCATTTT. Translating gives CASSPQDGNQPQHF.

The chain carries TRBV9 and TRBJ1-4; 10 bases align to TRBD1. The J segment lost 8 bases and the V segment lost 3 bases, leaving 4 bases of the junction unmatched. This CDR3 spans 14 amino acids. Per the germline V gene, CDR1 is SGDLS and CDR2 is YYNGEE. CDR3 nucleotide sequence: TGTGCCAGCAGCGCCGGGACAGGGGTCGAAAAACTGTTTTTT. This gives the protein CASSAGTGVEKLFF.

This clonotype was recorded a few times. This chain links TRBV7-9 with TRBJ2-5, with unresolved D. The CDR3 contains 12 residues. V was shortened by 5 bases and J by 5 bases, with 9 bases between the two germline ends. Germline CDR1 and CDR2: SEHNR and FQNEAQ (reference sequence). The CDR3 bases are TGTGCCAGCAGCGCCCCGTTCGAGACCCAGTACTTC. As protein: CASSAPFETQYF.

This clonotype was detected only a few times. The chain links TRBV6-2 or TRBV6-3 to TRBJ2-2, with 13 bases matching TRBD2. After removal of 4 bases from V and 7 bases from J, the junction contained 6 bases not matched to a gene. Germline values: CDR1 MNHEY, CDR2 SVGEGT. The CDR3 runs to 16 residues. CDR3 sequence: CASSSPGLAGLGELFF. CDR3 bases: TGTGCCAGCAGTTCACCGGGACTAGCGGGACTCGGGGAGCTGTTTTTT.

The chain links TRBV7-9 to TRBJ2-7; D call uncertain. Trimming took off 3 bases at V and 6 bases at J, with 6 bases between the two ends. Germline V gives CDR1 SEHNR, CDR2 FQNEAQ (reference sequence). CDR3 length equals 11 residues. The CDR3: CASSLTAEQYF. In DNA form, the CDR3 reads TGTGCCAGCAGCTTGACTGCCGAGCAGTACTTC. The full variable domain, in which reference TRBV7-9 and TRBJ2-7 provide the parts outside the CDR3, is DTGVSQNPRHKITKRGQNVTFRCDPISEHNRLYWYRQTLGQGPEFLTYFQNEAQLEKSRLLSDRFSAERPKGSFSTLEIQRTEQGDSAMYLCASSLTAEQYFGPGTRLTVT.

In its sample, this clonotype was seen a few times. The rearrangement joins TRBV7-9 to TRBJ2-1, with 10 bases matching TRBD2. CDR3 length: 15 amino acids. Germline CDR1 reads SEHNR; CDR2 reads FQNEAQ (reference sequence). The J segment lost 5 bases and the V segment lost 1 base, leaving 2 bases of the junction unmatched. CDR3 bases: TGTGCCAGCAGCTTAGGACTAGCGGGTAACAATGAGCAGTTCTTC. Protein product: CASSLGLAGNNEQFF.

This clonotype was picked up a small number of times. The rearrangement joins TRBV20-1 to TRBJ1-1, with 9 bases identical to TRBD1. Germline V CDR1 and CDR2: DFQATT, SNEGSKA (reference sequence). Losses at the gene ends were 5 bases for V and 10 bases for J; bases not matched to a gene: 14. The CDR3 contains 14 residues. This CDR3 is CSAGTGTGYYGAFF. The CDR3 nucleotides are TGCAGTGCTGGGACCGGGACAGGGTATTATGGAGCTTTCTTT.

The rearrangement joins TRBV20-1 to TRBJ2-3, with 9 bases fitting TRBD2. Looked up from germline, CDR1 is DFQATT and CDR2 is SNEGSKA (reference sequence). Germline trimming cut 2 bases from V and 4 bases from J; bases unmatched to any gene: 10. The length of the CDR3 is 16 residues. CDR3 bases: TGCAGTGCTAGATCCTTCCCGGGACTAGCAGCAGATACGCAGTATTTT. Amino acids: CSARSFPGLAADTQYF.

This clonotype was detected once. The CDR3 here is CATTLGEQYF. CDR3 sequence (DNA): TGTGCCACCACTTTGGGCGAGCAGTACTTC. The chain recombines TRBV6-1 with TRBJ2-7; unclear D gene. V gave up 10 bases and J gave up 6 bases, with 10 bases separating them. Germline V CDR1 and CDR2: MNHNS, SASEGT. This CDR3 comprises 10 residues.

The gene calls are TRBV3-1 and TRBJ1-1; D is unresolved. Trimming cost V 3 bases and J 5 bases, with 13 bases left between them. Germline CDR1 and CDR2: LGHDT and YNNKEL (reference sequence). The CDR3 consists of 14 residues. CDR3: CASSHSLSGTEAFF. The CDR3 DNA is TGTGCCAGCAGCCACTCACTTTCAGGTACTGAAGCTTTCTTT.

This chain connects TRBV27 to TRBJ2-7; maybe TRBD1 (8 bases). Germline V lookup: CDR1 MNHEY, CDR2 SMNVEV (reference sequence). V was cut by 6 bases and J by 3 bases, with 21 bases left in between. This CDR3 region has 16 residues. The CDR3 protein is CASSLDREGLRYEQYF. CDR3 nucleotide sequence: TGTGCCAGCAGCCTGGACAGGGAGGGGTTGCGCTACGAGCAGTACTTC.

This clonotype occurred a few times. This chain joins TRBV29-1 and TRBJ2-7; D not certain. V was cut by 5 bases and J by 2 bases, with 13 bases left in between. Germline V CDR1 and CDR2: SQVTM, ANQGSEA. The CDR3 is made up of 13 amino acids. CDR3 nucleotides: TGCAGCGTTTTATCGACTGAGACCTACGAGCAGTACTTC. Residues: CSVLSTETYEQYF.

V and J are TRBV7-9 and TRBJ1-1; D unclear. Germline lookup yields CDR1 SEHNR and CDR2 FQNEAQ (reference sequence). The germline V and J ends were trimmed by 2 bases and 1 base, with 5 bases remaining between them. There are 13 residues in the CDR3. CDR3 nucleotides: TGTGCCAGCAGCTTATACAAGAACACTGAAGCTTTCTTT. It is translated as CASSLYKNTEAFF.

The V and J genes are TRBV5-6 and TRBJ2-2, with D tentatively TRBD2 (6 bases). V was cut by 4 bases and J by 2 bases, with 9 bases left in between. CDR1 and CDR2 from the germline V gene are SGHDT and YYEEEE. The CDR3 consists of 14 residues. Here the CDR3 reads CASSPGTNTGELFF. CDR3 bases: TGTGCCAGCAGCCCCGGGACTAACACCGGGGAGCTGTTTTTT.

This clonotype was found once. This chain joins TRBV19 and TRBJ2-7; D possibly corresponds to TRBD2 (6 bases). The CDR3 sequence is 14 residues long. From germline, CDR1 is LNHDA and CDR2 SQIVND (reference sequence). V lost 2 bases and J 4 bases, leaving 12 bases between the germline ends. DNA for the CDR3: TGTGCCAGTAGTATAATGTTCGGGAGATACGAGCAGTACTTC. Translating gives CASSIMFGRYEQYF.

The chain couples TRBV15 to TRBJ2-5, with 7 bases lining up with TRBD1. The CDR3 consists of 17 residues. With 3 bases clipped from V and 4 bases from J, the junction kept 14 bases outside the gene matches. Germline CDR1 is LNHNV and CDR2 is YYDKDF (reference sequence). In DNA form, the CDR3 reads TGTGCCACCAGCAGTCGCCCGGGACAGAAACGAGGAGAGACCCAGTACTTC. Its translation is CATSSRPGQKRGETQYF.

This clonotype showed up just a few times. This chain links TRBV7-6 with TRBJ2-5, with 11 bases that match TRBD2. Germline CDR1 is SGHVS and CDR2 is FNYEAQ. The CDR3 is 15 amino acids. V dropped 5 bases and J dropped 5; count of bases not matched to a gene: 7. The CDR3 bases are TGTGCCAGCAGCCGCTATAGCGGGGGGGCGGAGACCCAGTACTTC. It specifies CASSRYSGGAETQYF.

The chain joins TRBV2 to TRBJ2-1; D ambiguous. The CDR3 has 11 residues. Germline V gene data show CDR1 as SNHLY and CDR2 as FYNNEI. Trimming removed 8 bases at V and 10 bases at J, with 12 bases between. For the CDR3, the DNA is TGTGCCAGCTACTTGTTCCCCGAGCAGTTCTTC. Translation: CASYLFPEQFF.

This sequence joins TRBV12-3 or TRBV12-4 and TRBJ1-2, with D possibly being TRBD1 (6 bases). CDR3 length: 13 residues. V gave up 5 bases and J gave up 4 bases, with 11 bases separating them. CDR3 nucleotides: TGTGCCAGCAGTCCAGGGGACGGCTATGGCTACACCTTC. This codes for CASSPGDGYGYTF.

This chain joins TRBV7-9 and TRBJ1-4; D may be TRBD1 (5 bases). With 5 bases removed from V and 8 bases from J, the gap between germline ends came to 21 bases. Germline values: CDR1 SEHNR, CDR2 FQNEAQ (reference sequence). The CDR3 loop spans 16 amino acids. CDR3 bases: TGTGCCAGCAGCCCCCCTAAGGAGGGGACGAGGGAAAAACTGTTTTTT. Its translation: CASSPPKEGTREKLFF. The whole variable domain, remainder taken from reference TRBV7-9 and TRBJ1-4, is DTGVSQNPRHKITKRGQNVTFRCDPISEHNRLYWYRQTLGQGPEFLTYFQNEAQLEKSRLLSDRFSAERPKGSFSTLEIQRTEQGDSAMYLCASSPPKEGTREKLFFGSGTQLSVL.